Following are 11 T cell receptor beta chains from one sample sequenced in a study of vaccination effects on CD4 cells after COVID-19. The antigens these receptors bind are not known. Profiling relied on immunoSEQ multiplex PCR, and the TCRdb table lists in-frame clones only, not all of them. The sample lists tens of thousands of clones, 70% to 75% occurring once. With the ViraFEST assay, the study expanded antigen-specific CD4+ T cells using viral peptide pools, then sequenced them. After roughly 11 days in culture, the CD4+ T cells were isolated. This specimen was CD4+ T cells from PBMCs cultured with HCoV-229E spike peptides, taken before COVID-19 vaccination. These receptor sequences come from a human donor who received a COVID-19 vaccine.

The chain joins TRBV6-2 or TRBV6-3 to TRBJ2-3; 12 bases match TRBD2. CDR3 length equals 18 residues. The ends lost 4 bases at V and 0 bases at J; junction bases unmatched: 8. Per germline, CDR1 MNHEY and CDR2 SVGEGT. In DNA form, the CDR3 reads TGTGCCAGCAGTTTCACCTCAGGACTAGCGGGGAGCACAGATACGCAGTATTTT. Its protein is CASSFTSGLAGSTDTQYF.

This rearrangement joins TRBV7-8 to TRBJ2-2; perhaps TRBD2 as D (5 bases). This CDR3 comprises 14 residues. V was trimmed by 5 bases and J by 8 bases, leaving 15 bases between them. Germline loops: CDR1 SGHVS, CDR2 FQNEAQ. The CDR3 loop reads CASSRGSPPGELFF. Written as DNA, the CDR3 is TGTGCCAGCAGCCGCGGGTCTCCCCCGGGGGAGCTGTTTTTT.

This chain joins TRBV3-1 (or the pseudogene TRBV3-2) and TRBJ1-4, with 9 nucleotides matching TRBD1. J lost 7 bases, V lost 5 bases, and 5 bases had no gene match. The CDR3 extends over 14 amino acids. Germline CDR1 is LGHDT and CDR2 is YNNKEL (reference sequence). The CDR3 DNA sequence: TGTGCCAGCAGCACGGGACAGGGTGTTGAAAAACTGTTTTTT. The encoded protein is CASSTGQGVEKLFF.

The chain uses TRBV29-1 and TRBJ2-7; TRBD1 matches at 9 bases. Germline trimming cut 7 bases from V and 5 bases from J; bases unmatched to any gene: 6. The CDR3 is made up of 12 amino acids. Germline CDR1 SQVTM, CDR2 ANQGSEA. The CDR3 spells CSAKGDRDEQYV. The CDR3 DNA follows: TGCAGCGCAAAGGGGGACAGGGACGAGCAGTACGTC.

The chain links TRBV7-2 to TRBJ2-5; the D gene is possibly TRBD1 (7 bases). Germline CDR1 is SGHTA and CDR2 is FQGNSA. V lost 2 bases and J lost 5, with 18 bases in between. The CDR3 contains 16 residues. CDR3 region: CASSLSRAGGSETQYF. The CDR3 DNA sequence: TGTGCCAGCAGCTTAAGTAGGGCAGGGGGGAGTGAGACCCAGTACTTC.

The V and J genes are TRBV3-1 (or the pseudogene TRBV3-2) and TRBJ2-2; TRBD2 matches at 14 bases. The V and J ends lost 4 bases and 1 base, in that order; junction bases with no gene match: 5. There are 18 residues in the CDR3. CDR1 is LGHDT, CDR2 YNNKEL, per germline (reference sequence). The chain's CDR3 is CASSRGLAGAKNTGELFF. The CDR3 DNA reads TGTGCCAGCAGCCGGGGACTAGCGGGGGCCAAGAACACCGGGGAGCTGTTTTTT.

The genes are TRBV15 and TRBJ2-5, with D hard to call. This CDR3 has 12 amino acids. V was pared by 6 bases and J by 3 bases, with 8 bases between. Germline lookup yields CDR1 LNHNV and CDR2 YYDKDF (reference sequence). CDR3 protein: CATSRPKETQYF. CDR3 coding DNA: TGTGCCACCAGTCGACCGAAAGAGACCCAGTACTTC.

This clone was seen once. The chain combines TRBV30 with TRBJ2-6, with D unclear. Trimming removed 4 bases at V and 2 bases at J, with 6 bases between. Germline CDR1 GTSNPN, CDR2 SVGIG (reference sequence). CDR3 length equals 13 residues. The CDR3 spells CAWTRPGANVLTF. In DNA form, the CDR3 reads TGTGCCTGGACTCGCCCTGGGGCCAACGTCCTGACTTTC.

The sample holds one count of this clone. The chain combines TRBV6-5 with TRBJ1-3; D is perhaps TRBD1 (5 bases). Looked up from germline, CDR1 is MNHEY and CDR2 is SVGAGI. The CDR3 is made up of 15 amino acids. Deletions cut 2 bases from V and 2 bases from J, with 10 bases between. The CDR3 DNA reads as TGTGCCAGCAGTTACAGGGGTTCGCCTGGAAACACCATATATTTT. Its protein product is CASSYRGSPGNTIYF.

This clone was seen once. V gene TRBV24-1 combines with J gene TRBJ2-3; either TRBD1 or TRBD2 may fit D (5 bases each). The CDR3 totals 16 residues. Germline V lookup: CDR1 KGHDR, CDR2 SFDVKD. V lost 0 bases to trimming and J lost 4 bases, with 13 bases between them. The CDR3 sequence: CATSDLQSRDADTQYF. CDR3 bases: TGTGCCACCAGTGATTTGCAGTCCAGGGACGCAGATACGCAGTATTTT.

This clone was detected only a few times. The V and J genes are TRBV7-2 and TRBJ2-3, with 10 bases matching TRBD1. Germline V gene sequence: CDR1 SGHTA, CDR2 FQGNSA. The CDR3 runs 14 residues. With 5 bases clipped from V and 4 bases from J, the junction kept 3 bases outside the gene matches. This CDR3 reads CASSATGGSDTQYF. The CDR3 bases are TGTGCCAGCAGCGCGACAGGGGGCTCAGATACGCAGTATTTT.